This TCR beta chain was sequenced in a study of tumor-infiltrating lymphocytes in primary liver carcinoma (dated by TCRdb to about 2017). General notes on the study: Surgical resection was performed in China between 2015 and early 2016 on about 5 patients with histopathologically diagnosed primary liver carcinoma. The five patients, three men and two women aged 30 to 69 years, had hepatocellular carcinoma (four) or combined HCC and intrahepatic cholangiocarcinoma (one). The five patients had tumors of stage T1-T3 N0M0, with maximum diameters ranging from roughly 4.2 to 11 cm. Each sample produced about 3.65 to 7.5 million productive TCRbeta reads, and read depth showed no significant difference between tissue types. For each liver tumor, the study sampled five regions along with adjacent normal tissue and blood, and applied TCRbeta repertoire sequencing, expression microarrays and whole-exome sequencing. A total of some 35 specimens from 5 patients went through TCRbeta repertoire sequencing, namely 25 tumor regions, 5 adjacent noncancerous liver tissues and 5 peripheral blood samples. Technical replicate repertoires showed high reproducibility, with mean shared-clone rates approximately 0.87 and correlation coefficients above 0.95. General study outcomes and caveats: Comparison of CD4+ and CD8+ T cell repertoires was precluded by the use of bulk unsorted samples. A significantly larger repertoire fraction was made up by the top 250 clones in tumors than in blood (p = 0.039). With just a few patients in the study, the authors point out that the findings should be validated in a larger study. Because sequencing covered only the TCR beta chain and unpaired alpha chains were not captured, true repertoire diversity is likely underestimated. Consistent with antigen-driven expansion, pairs of tumor regions showed higher repertoire overlap (mean roughly 35%) than either tumor-adjacent pairs (approximately 17%) or tumor-blood pairs (around 15%).

Using a constant-region primer and ProtoScript II reverse transcriptase, TCRbeta-specific cDNA was reverse-transcribed from 450 to 650 ng total RNA. Construction of the TCRbeta libraries relied on three nested rounds of multiplex PCR, following a slightly modified ARM-PCR procedure. The first two PCR rounds used multiplex TRBV1-TRBV30 forward primers with a Cbeta reverse primer, each for about 10 cycles. Sample barcodes and Illumina adapters were added in a final 25-cycle PCR with Deep VentR polymerase. Amplicons of 200-500 bp were gel-purified with a QIAquick gel extraction kit before sequencing. The TCRbeta amplicons were sequenced with 250-bp paired-end reads on an Illumina HiSeq 2500. The study's own analysis went as follows. Reads were quality-trimmed with Trimmomatic v0.33, and paired reads were merged with FLASH v1.2.11 to recover full CDR3 sequences. V, D and J germline segments were assigned to the rearranged TCRbeta sequences using MiGEC v1.2.1b. Clonotype statistics, along with Shannon-Wiener diversity indices, were calculated using VDJtools v1.0.0. To reduce sampling bias, subsequent analyses other than the diversity analysis used only the 250 most abundant clonotypes in each sample. TCRdb trimmed public reads at Q25 via fastp, called clones via MiXCR and kept in-frame beta chains. When rows share a CDR3 protein, they turn into one entry using the most common DNA and genes. The V and J calls here are based on TCRdb, not the publication. The sample table lists a few hundred thousand distinct CDR3 sequences, nearly 60% of them with a count of one. In total, the top ten clones hold 17% of the sample.

The germline V gene encodes CDR1 SGHKS and CDR2 YYEKEE (reference sequence). Including cysteine and phenylalanine, the CDR3 has 18 amino acids. Just CDR3 DNA is preserved here, 54 bases in frame from base 1. V is pruned by 0 bases and J by 5 bases, leaving 13 bases of the junction without a gene match. Blood RNA was extracted from unsorted whole blood using TRIzol reagent, and germline DNA was obtained with the DNeasy Blood & Tissue kit. At the time of sampling, the patients were treatment-naive and had chronic HBV infection. Approximately 3.8 milliliters of peripheral blood were collected into K2EDTA tubes before surgery. This clonotype was found many times. The antigen this receptor binds is unknown. No quality values exist for individual bases; no much larger clone is one base distant.

Specimen: peripheral blood. The rearrangement joined TRBV5-5 to TRBJ2-1; 8 bases in the junction line up with TRBD2. This receptor was taken from a woman in her twenties or thirties with primary liver carcinoma and hepatitis B virus infection. The CDR3 amino acid sequence is: CASSLVASASGQDNEQFF. The DNA reads TGTGCCAGCAGCTTGGTAGCTTCGGCTAGCGGGCAAGACAATGAGCAGTTCTTC.